This TCR beta chain was found in a study of blood T cell repertoires in COVID-19. About the research overall: The United States, Italy and Spain provided the acute and convalescent COVID-19 samples. PBMCs, B-cell-depleted T cells, or T cells were the source of the cDNA or gDNA that made up the material.

As handled by the study authors: Quantification of nucleated cells was approximated via reference gene primer amplification. Here immunoSEQ multiplex PCR was the method, and the copy in TCRdb shows in-frame clones only, minus some. That table furnishes V, J and clone size, whereas the DNA furnished D and trimming. The table has some 100,000 clones, more than 65% seen once; the top ten hold 4% to 5.5%. Per the germline V gene, CDR1 is SGDLS and CDR2 is YYNGEE. V was cut by 4 bases and J by 11 bases, with 21 bases left in between. This CDR3 region has 14 residues. This receptor was obtained from a man between 60 and 70 years old with acute or convalescent COVID-19. Sample: peripheral blood. The chain is built from TRBV9 and TRBJ1-1, with D tentatively TRBD1 (5 bases). CDR3: CASSSGFGGFGAFF. CDR3 bases: TGTGCCAGCAGCTCCGGGTTTGGGGGGTTTGGGGCTTTCTTT.